The sequence of this TCR beta chain was determined in a study of chemoradiotherapy in HPV16-positive cancers (dated by TCRdb to between 2021 and 2022). Background on the whole study: Using functional T-cell assays on cells from a couple of HPV16-positive patients, the researchers defined candidate HPV-specific T-cell clones and common TCR motifs. The study set out to ask whether T-cell immunity against the HPV oncoproteins E6 and E7 changes over the course of chemoradiotherapy and whether that immunity affects survival. TCR repertoires from 86 patients with HPV-related cancers were then used to track the candidate HPV-specific TCRs and motifs.

The library came from the immunoSEQ multiplex PCR assay. TCRdb holds this immuneACCESS table with in-frame rearrangements only. Some clones are missing; in checked studies, unresolved V genes explain under half, and the rest has no known cause. This sample holds 5,000 to 7,500 clones; approximately 80% were observed only once. Together, the top ten hold approximately 6.2% of the sample. What the work shows at the level of the full study, not this receptor alone: The survival association was reported for HPV16-positive patients, and the functional definition of HPV-specific T cells was derived from only a couple of HPV16-positive patients. In HPV16-positive patients, expansion of HPV-responsive T cells during chemoradiotherapy was associated with improved recurrence-free survival. Expansion of candidate HPV-specific clones and E7-related TCR motifs was observed in the tumor microenvironment during treatment, whereas no such expansion was observed for non-HPV-specific T cells.

Repertoires were sampled repeatedly over the course of chemoradiotherapy, so clonal expansion could be followed in the tumor microenvironment. Spanning cysteine to phenylalanine, the CDR3 consists of 18 amino acids. CDR3 DNA is the only sequence kept; it has 54 bases, read in frame from the first base. From a lookup of the germline V gene (reference sequence), CDR1 and CDR2 are SEHNR and FQNEAQ. Unmatched junction bases come to 8, with V trimmed by 5 bases and J by 2 bases. In this sample, this clone turned up a few times. This receptor's antigen is unknown. Base qualities are not at hand, and no much larger clone is one base apart.

Recombination linked TRBV7-9 to TRBJ2-1; TRBD2 aligns with 14 central bases. The sequence derives from a human donor with HPV-associated anogenital cancer. The specimen was tumor tissue, collected from a patient who underwent chemoradiotherapy. The CDR3 reads CASSPRLAGGGTYNEQFF. The nucleotide sequence is given as TGTGCCAGCAGCCCCCGACTAGCGGGGGGGGGAACCTACAATGAGCAGTTCTTC.